This T cell receptor (beta chain) appears in the sequencing data of a study of technical replicates of blood from a few donors. Germline assignment: CDR1 MDHEN and CDR2 SYDVKM. The V end was cut by 5 bases, the J end by 5 bases, with 22 bases between. The CDR3 runs 17 residues. Data came from immunoSEQ multiplex PCR; TCRdb stores just in-frame clones and leaves some out. The table lists 74,000 or so clones, just over 90% of them singletons, with 0.27% in the top ten. The receptor comes from a human donor in good health. What was sequenced was T cells isolated from PBMCs. This chain links TRBV28 with TRBJ1-5; weak D call: TRBD1 (5 bases). The CDR3 reads CASSVGLIKRADQPQHF. In nucleotides, the CDR3 is TGTGCCAGCAGTGTGGGACTGATAAAAAGGGCGGATCAGCCCCAGCATTTT.